Reported below is one T cell receptor beta chain. In the original workflow: Nucleated cell number was recorded as an estimate derived from reference gene primer amplification. Only in-frame clones appear in the TCRdb table, and some are missing; sequencing was by immunoSEQ multiplex PCR. V and J calls and clone size are given by that table; D and trimming were obtained from the DNA. The table lists 150,000 to 200,000 clones, more than 65% of them singletons, with more than 9% in the top ten. V gave up 5 bases and J gave up 4 bases, with 11 bases separating them. CDR3 length equals 13 residues. Germline CDR1 and CDR2: SNHLY and FYNNEI. This entry belongs to a study of blood T cell repertoires in COVID-19. Turning to the study itself: From the United States, Italy and Spain came samples of acute and convalescent COVID-19. The analysed material was cDNA or gDNA that came from T cells, B-cell-depleted T cells, or PBMCs.

The gene calls are TRBV2 and TRBJ2-5; TRBD2 is a possible D gene (6 bases). The sequencing input was peripheral blood. This TCR was recovered from a woman older than 75 with active or convalescent COVID-19. This chain's CDR3 is CASSPDYGETQYF. Written as DNA, the CDR3 is TGTGCCAGCAGTCCGGACTACGGAGAGACCCAGTACTTC.